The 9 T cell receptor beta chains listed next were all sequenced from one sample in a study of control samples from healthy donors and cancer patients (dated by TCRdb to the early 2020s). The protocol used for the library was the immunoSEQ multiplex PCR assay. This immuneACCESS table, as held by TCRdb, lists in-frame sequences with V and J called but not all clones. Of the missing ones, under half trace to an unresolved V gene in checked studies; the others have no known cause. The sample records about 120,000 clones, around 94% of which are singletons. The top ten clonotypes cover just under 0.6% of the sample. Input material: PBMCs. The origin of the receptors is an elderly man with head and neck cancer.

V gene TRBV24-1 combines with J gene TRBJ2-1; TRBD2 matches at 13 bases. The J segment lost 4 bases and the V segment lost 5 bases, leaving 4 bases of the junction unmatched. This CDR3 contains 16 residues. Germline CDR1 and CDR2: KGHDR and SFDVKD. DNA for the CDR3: TGTGCCACCAGTGGGCCGGGACTAGCGGGGTACAATGAGCAGTTCTTC. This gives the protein CATSGPGLAGYNEQFF.

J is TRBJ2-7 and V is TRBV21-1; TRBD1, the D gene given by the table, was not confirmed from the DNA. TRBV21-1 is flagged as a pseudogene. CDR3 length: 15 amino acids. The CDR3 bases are TGTGCCAGCCTAGACAGGCGCCCTCGAGGAGGCGAGCAGTACTTC. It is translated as CASLDRRPRGGEQYF.

The CDR3 DNA sequence: TGTGCCAGCAGTTCTATGAACACCGGGGAGCTGTTTTTT. It is translated as CASSSMNTGELFF. The rearrangement joins TRBV12-3 or TRBV12-4 to TRBJ2-2; D unresolved. The V end was cut by 4 bases, the J end by 1 base, with 4 bases between. The CDR3 runs 13 residues.

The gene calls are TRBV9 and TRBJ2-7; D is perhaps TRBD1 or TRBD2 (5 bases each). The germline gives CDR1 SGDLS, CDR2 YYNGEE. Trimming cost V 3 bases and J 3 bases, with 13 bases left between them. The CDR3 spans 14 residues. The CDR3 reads CASSGRDGRYEQYF. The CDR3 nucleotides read TGTGCCAGCAGCGGCCGGGACGGACGCTACGAGCAGTACTTC.

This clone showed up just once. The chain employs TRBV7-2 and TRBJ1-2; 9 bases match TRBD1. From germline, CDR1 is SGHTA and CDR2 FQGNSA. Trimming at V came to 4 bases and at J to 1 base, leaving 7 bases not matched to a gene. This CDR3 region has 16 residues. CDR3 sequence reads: CASSSLDRGNNYGYTF. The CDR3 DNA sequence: TGTGCCAGCAGCTCTCTCGACAGGGGGAATAACTATGGCTACACCTTC.

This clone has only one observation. CDR3 DNA: TGTGCCAGCAGCTTGGGTACGTGGTATGGCTACACCTTC. Protein sequence: CASSLGTWYGYTF. The chain carries TRBV5-4 and TRBJ1-2, with no clear D. Germline loops: CDR1 SGHNT, CDR2 YYREEE (reference sequence). V lost 0 bases, J lost 5 bases, and 8 bases lay in between. There are 13 residues in the CDR3. Combining the CDR3 with reference TRBV5-4 and TRBJ1-2 gives the whole variable domain ETGVTQSPTHLIKTRGQQVTLRCSSQSGHNTVSWYQQALGQGPQFIFQYYREEENGRGNFPPRFSGLQFPNYSSELNVNALELDDSALYLCASSLGTWYGYTFGSGTRLTVV.

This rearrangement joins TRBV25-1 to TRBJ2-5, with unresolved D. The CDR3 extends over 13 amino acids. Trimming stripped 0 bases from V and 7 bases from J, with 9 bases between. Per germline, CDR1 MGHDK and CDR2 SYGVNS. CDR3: CASSEYGPGTQYF. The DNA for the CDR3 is TGTGCCAGCAGTGAATATGGGCCTGGGACCCAGTACTTC.

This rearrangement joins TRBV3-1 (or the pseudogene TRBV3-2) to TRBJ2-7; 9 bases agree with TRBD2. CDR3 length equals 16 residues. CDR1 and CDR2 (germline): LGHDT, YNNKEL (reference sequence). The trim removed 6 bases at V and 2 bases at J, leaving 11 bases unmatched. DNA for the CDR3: TGTGCCAGCAGTCTTGCCAGGACTAGCGTTACCTACGAGCAGTACTTC. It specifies CASSLARTSVTYEQYF.

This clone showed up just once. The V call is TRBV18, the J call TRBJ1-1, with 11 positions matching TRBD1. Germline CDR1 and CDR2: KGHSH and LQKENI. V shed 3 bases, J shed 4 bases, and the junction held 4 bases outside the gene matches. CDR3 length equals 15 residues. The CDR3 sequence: CASSPKGQGGTEAFF. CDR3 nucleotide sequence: TGTGCCAGCTCACCTAAGGGACAGGGGGGCACTGAAGCTTTCTTT.